This note documents a single T cell receptor beta chain sequence. The antigen is not known. The data belong to a study of T cell repertoires in cytomegalovirus infection. About the research overall: Public signatures in TCR beta pointed to CMV infection and matching HLA type.

The CDR3 length is 15 residues. Germline V lookup: CDR1 LGHNA, CDR2 YNFKEQ. The V gene lost 0 bases and the J gene lost 7 bases, with 12 bases spanning the gap. Regarding the study as a whole: CMV-specific HLA-C-restricted TCR beta clonotypes dominated the ex vivo response. Summed public TCR beta family frequency identified CMV carriers bearing the relevant HLA.

TCRdb re-called the reads through MiXCR, storing one row per CDR3 protein. This sample has about 310,000 distinct CDR3 sequences, with under 20% found just once. The sequencing input was PBMCs. The chain recombines TRBV4-2 with TRBJ1-4; D is perhaps TRBD1 (6 bases). This receptor was obtained from a human donor in good health (CMV status not recorded). Some clones in this sample may be carry-over from other donors' samples. Here the CDR3 DNA reads TGTGCCAGCAGCCAAGATACAGGGAATGGTGAAAAACTGTTTTTT. Protein: CASSQDTGNGEKLFF.